The subject of this entry is one TCR beta chain. Its antigen is still unknown. The data were taken from a study of graft-versus-host responses after intestinal transplantation. Study as a whole: Anti-thymocyte globulin induction was given to all recipients, followed by tacrolimus and steroids for around 3 years. Notes on the study in general: Circulating GvH clones peaking coincided with falling HvG clones soon after transplant. Allograft graft-versus-host to host-versus-graft clonal ratios ran high in patients with graft-donor T cell macrochimerism. The recipient marrow held GvH clones, and some of them showed up first in ileum or blood.

This CDR3 is built from 15 residues. Trimming took 8 bases from V and 7 from J; bases not matched to a gene: 14. Looked up from germline, CDR1 is MDHEN and CDR2 is SYDVKM. Some clones are missing from TCRdb's copy, which holds only in-frame ones; the method was immunoSEQ multiplex PCR. In the table there are roughly 100,000 clones, roughly 87% of which are singletons. The source of this sequence is a human donor who received an intestinal transplant. Sequencing used unstimulated CD4+ T cells sorted from spleen or lymph node cells, obtained before intestinal transplant. The V gene is TRBV28, the J gene TRBJ2-1, with TRBD1 identical over 7 bases. The CDR3 region is CASSSPGSRGNEQFF. The DNA of the CDR3 is TGTGCCAGCTCCTCACCGGGGTCCAGGGGGAATGAGCAGTTCTTC.